One and the same sample provided the 4 T cell receptor beta chains below, sequenced in a study of blood T cell repertoires in COVID-19. Profiling relied on immunoSEQ multiplex PCR, and the TCRdb table lists in-frame clones only, not all of them. The data hold 200,000 to 250,000 clones, with 80% to 90% observed a single time. The specimen was PBMCs or T cells enriched from blood (not recorded which). These TCRs come from a woman in her 40s with acute COVID-19.

The chain joins TRBV5-1 to TRBJ2-1; a possible D gene is TRBD2 (6 bases). Germline CDR1 reads SGHRS; CDR2 reads YFSETQ. The V gene lost 0 bases and the J gene lost 1 base, with 8 bases spanning the gap. The CDR3 consists of 15 residues. The DNA of the CDR3 is TGCGCCAGCAGCTTGGCGGCGGGGTCCTACAATGAGCAGTTCTTC. Residues: CASSLAAGSYNEQFF.

This rearrangement joins TRBV19 to TRBJ2-1, with D perhaps TRBD1 (6 bases). This CDR3 has 18 amino acids. V lost 6 bases and J lost 0, with 21 bases in between. Germline values: CDR1 LNHDA, CDR2 SQIVND (reference sequence). The CDR3 is CASRRRQEIPSSYNEQFF. For the CDR3, the DNA is TGTGCCAGTAGAAGGAGACAGGAGATACCCAGCTCCTACAATGAGCAGTTCTTC.

The CDR3 DNA reads as TGCGCCAGCAGCTACGACAGTTATAGCAATCAGCCCCAGCATTTT. Translation gives CASSYDSYSNQPQHF. V gene TRBV4-1 combines with J gene TRBJ1-5; D is possibly TRBD1 (5 bases). CDR1 and CDR2 (germline): MGHRA, YSYEKL. The CDR3 runs to 15 residues. Trimming pared 5 bases from V and 0 bases from J, leaving 11 bases between.

As regards this clone: This is likely a read error, given that the CDR3 carries no conserved phenylalanine or tryptophan at its end. No DNA is shown, since the ends of the CDR3 on it are uncertain; the CDR3 is the one TCRdb lists. The gene calls are TRBV12-3 or TRBV12-4 and TRBJ1-2; TRBD1 reflects the table's D call only, with no check against the DNA. A total of 12 residues make up the CDR3, ends included. The CDR3 loop is CASNRNRSPTSY.